Below are 18 T cell receptor beta chains sequenced from a single sample in a study of technical replicates of blood from a handful of donors. TCRdb's copy holds only in-frame clones and misses some; the assay was immunoSEQ multiplex PCR. This repertoire shows approximately 81,000 clones, approximately 96% found once; its top ten account for around 0.35%. Sequencing used T cells isolated from PBMCs. The receptor set was obtained from a human donor in good health.

The V call is TRBV27, the J call TRBJ2-5; TRBD2 matches at 14 bases. Germline CDR1 reads MNHEY; CDR2 reads SMNVEV (reference sequence). The junction had 2 bases not matched to a gene; V was cut back by 3 bases and J by 5 bases. The CDR3 length is 15 residues. The CDR3 reads CASSLGLAGVETQYF. Written as DNA, the CDR3 is TGTGCCAGCAGTTTGGGACTAGCGGGAGTCGAGACCCAGTACTTC.

This clone was observed once. This rearrangement joins TRBV7-2 to TRBJ2-7; 10 nucleotides align to TRBD2. The length of the CDR3 is 14 residues. V shed 4 bases and J 2 bases; nucleotides not matched to a gene: 2. Germline CDR1 is SGHTA and CDR2 is FQGNSA. The CDR3 sequence: CASSWTSGPYEQYF. CDR3 nucleotide sequence: TGTGCCAGCAGCTGGACTAGCGGCCCCTACGAGCAGTACTTC.

The genes are TRBV6-7 and TRBJ1-5, with TRBD1 matching 9 bases. TRBV6-7 is sorted into the ORF group, with uncertain function. V gave up 7 bases and J gave up 4 bases; unmatched junction bases: 11. This CDR3 comprises 16 residues. The CDR3 loop is CASIRDRAMANQPQHF. CDR3 DNA sequence: TGTGCCAGCATTAGGGACAGGGCGATGGCTAATCAGCCCCAGCATTTT.

The chain recombines TRBV2 with TRBJ2-2; tentative D call: TRBD2 (6 bases). Trimming left V 7 bases short and J 3 bases short, with 12 bases between. CDR3 length equals 14 residues. CDR1 and CDR2 from the germline V gene are SNHLY and FYNNEI. The chain's CDR3 is CASIHWGDTGELFF. CDR3 sequence (DNA): TGTGCCAGCATCCATTGGGGGGACACCGGGGAGCTGTTTTTT.

This rearrangement joins TRBV7-2 to TRBJ2-7; 8 positions agree with TRBD2. Germline trimming cut 8 bases from V and 7 bases from J; bases unmatched to any gene: 13. The CDR3 covers 14 residues. CDR1 and CDR2 (germline): SGHTA, FQGNSA. CDR3 bases: TGTGCCAGCCTCGTCGCGGGGGGTTTTGAAGAGCAGTACTTC. This translates into CASLVAGGFEEQYF.

This clone is a singleton in its sample. This sequence joins TRBV5-6 and TRBJ2-4; no definite D call. The V end lost 0 bases, the J end lost 1 base, and 5 bases lay between the germline ends. Germline CDR1 reads SGHDT; CDR2 reads YYEEEE. The CDR3 covers 14 residues. CDR3 in DNA: TGTGCCAGCAGCTTGGACTGGGCCAAAAACATTCAGTACTTC. This sequence encodes CASSLDWAKNIQYF.

Only one count was recorded for this clone. This chain connects TRBV4-1 to TRBJ2-5; 8 nucleotides match TRBD1. The V gene's germline CDR1 is MGHRA and CDR2 YSYEKL. V lost 0 bases, J lost 5 bases, and 17 bases stayed unmatched. The CDR3 has 19 amino acids. The CDR3 DNA reads TGCGCCAGCAGCCAAGATAGCTTCCGAGGAGGCAGGGGGCAGGAGACCCAGTACTTC. This codes for CASSQDSFRGGRGQETQYF.

This clone was seen a handful of times. The CDR3 nucleotides read TGTGCCAGTAAAGTCTTCCAGTATGGCTACACCTTC. This translates into CASKVFQYGYTF. The gene calls are TRBV19 and TRBJ1-2; D gene ambiguous. Germline V gene data show CDR1 as LNHDA and CDR2 as SQIVND (reference sequence). Trimming removed 7 bases at V and 5 bases at J, with 11 bases between. CDR3 length: 12 residues.

The chain combines TRBV5-1 with TRBJ1-1; the D gene is possibly TRBD1 (5 bases). Germline V gene sequence: CDR1 SGHRS, CDR2 YFSETQ. CDR3 length: 14 residues. The V and J ends lost 0 bases and 0 bases respectively, with 6 bases between them. This CDR3 reads CASSLVGVNTEAFF. CDR3 nucleotide sequence: TGCGCCAGCAGCTTGGTAGGGGTGAACACTGAAGCTTTCTTT.

The chain is built from TRBV19 and TRBJ1-1, with D unresolved. The CDR3 loop spans 14 amino acids. CDR1 LNHDA and CDR2 SQIVND come from the germline V gene (reference sequence). Between the trimmed V and J ends, which lost 9 bases and 2 bases, there was a span of 16 bases. The CDR3 coding sequence is TGTGCCAGCGAAGCTCCAGGATTTAACACTGAAGCTTTCTTT. It codes for CASEAPGFNTEAFF.

The V gene is TRBV6-1, the J gene TRBJ2-2, with D perhaps TRBD1 (7 bases). CDR3 length equals 14 residues. Trimming took off 6 bases at V and 6 bases at J, with 14 bases between the two ends. Per the germline V gene, CDR1 is MNHNS and CDR2 is SASEGT. The CDR3 is CASSYGGGPGELFF. CDR3 sequence (DNA): TGTGCCAGCAGCTACGGAGGGGGCCCCGGGGAGCTGTTTTTT.

The V and J genes are TRBV6-1 and TRBJ1-2; no firm D call. The CDR3 is 12 amino acids. The germline V and J ends were trimmed by 7 bases and 8 bases, with 14 bases remaining between them. Germline assignment: CDR1 MNHNS and CDR2 SASEGT. Here the CDR3 DNA reads TGTGCCAGCACCACGCAGGCGTACGGCTACACCTTC. It is translated as CASTTQAYGYTF.

The gene calls are TRBV11-2 and TRBJ2-7; 8 bases match TRBD1. The CDR3 runs to 15 residues. Trimming at V came to 1 base and at J to 3 bases, leaving 5 bases not matched to a gene. In germline, CDR1 is SGHAT, CDR2 FQNNGV. The CDR3 coding sequence is TGTGCCAGCAGCTTAGGACAGGGGAATTTCTACGAGCAGTACTTC. It specifies CASSLGQGNFYEQYF. The full variable domain, its missing parts supplied by reference TRBV11-2 and TRBJ2-7, is EAGVAQSPRYKIIEKRQSVAFWCNPISGHATLYWYQQILGQGPKLLIQFQNNGVVDDSQLPKDRFSAERLKGVDSTLKIQPAKLEDSAVYLCASSLGQGNFYEQYFGPGTRLTVT.

V usage is TRBV29-1 and J usage is TRBJ2-2; 9 bases map to TRBD2. The germline V gene has CDR1 SQVTM and CDR2 ANQGSEA. This CDR3 is built from 15 residues. The V segment lost 5 bases and the J segment 5 bases; nucleotides outside the gene matches: 9. The CDR3 coding sequence is TGCAGCGTTATATTAGCGGGAGATGTGACCGGGGAGCTGTTTTTT. Protein: CSVILAGDVTGELFF.

The J gene is TRBJ2-7, the V gene TRBV27; no definite D call. V was shortened by 1 base and J by 2 bases, with 12 bases between the two germline ends. Germline V gene lookup returns CDR1 MNHEY and CDR2 SMNVEV (reference sequence). This CDR3 is built from 15 residues. Here the CDR3 reads CASSLYWRSPYEQYF. The CDR3 DNA follows: TGTGCCAGCAGTTTATACTGGCGGAGCCCCTACGAGCAGTACTTC.

To note about this clone: This sample also contains other DNA sequences that code for the same CDR3. The V gene is TRBV27, the J gene TRBJ1-1; D remains unclear. V shed 3 bases and J shed 1 base, with 6 bases lying between them. This CDR3 is 13 amino acids long. Germline V gene sequence: CDR1 MNHEY, CDR2 SMNVEV (reference sequence). The CDR3 region is CASSFSGNTEAFF. The CDR3 DNA reads TGTGCCAGCAGTTTCTCCGGGAACACTGAAGCTTTCTTT.

The V call is TRBV28, the J call TRBJ2-1; 12 nucleotides match TRBD2. The germline V gene encodes CDR1 MDHEN and CDR2 SYDVKM. The CDR3 runs 15 residues. The V gene end was trimmed by 5 bases and the J gene end by 7 bases; junction bases not matched to a gene: 6. Here the CDR3 DNA reads TGTGCCAGCAGTCCGACTAGCGGGAGCGCAAATGAGCAGTTCTTC. The encoded protein is CASSPTSGSANEQFF.

The chain recombines TRBV25-1 with TRBJ1-2, with D hard to call. Trimming took off 1 base at V and 8 bases at J, with 8 bases between the two ends. The CDR3 sequence is 12 residues long. Germline CDR1 reads MGHDK; CDR2 reads SYGVNS. CDR3 DNA: TGTGCCAGCAGTGAATTATCTGGCGGCTACACCTTC. This encodes CASSELSGGYTF.